This is a list of T cell receptor beta chains from one sample in a study of low-dose radiotherapy and immunotherapy resistance in tumors. One entry per CDR3 protein, called by TCRdb with MiXCR from the reads. The profile shows 100,000 or so distinct CDR3 sequences, roughly 20% of them singletons. Sequences were derived from PBMCs, sampled after low-dose radiotherapy plus immunotherapy. The receptors come from a male donor with prostate cancer. The conserved cysteine and the conserved F or W are not part of the CDR3 here. Each record gives: V gene, clone size, CDR3 protein. The size entry is marked missing in some rows and otherwise reads once, few, many or a size class.

>TRBV6-5|many
ASSWGGLRTNEKLF
>TRBV7-8|many
ASSLEGTTETQY
>TRBV20-1|many
SARASAGGVYEQY
>TRBV28|-
ASSKTGRGNEQF
>TRBV7-9|many
ASRGTDSYNEQF
>TRBV2|-
ASSGDRLSYGYT
>TRBV20-1|-
SASSINGRTDTQY
>TRBV5-1|many
ASSLSLAAVNEQF
>TRBV20-1|many
SAARGGDNEQF
>TRBV12-3/TRBV12-4|-
ASTSTSGGYNEQF
>TRBV4-2|many
AASALEGTLH
>TRBV11-2|many
ASSSIRDKDEKLF